Below, 25 T cell receptor beta chains from the same sample are listed, as sequenced in a study of shared clonotypes between healthy human individuals. The data were produced by immunoSEQ multiplex PCR, yet TCRdb's version contains in-frame clones alone and is incomplete. The table lists more than 900,000 clones, 70% to 80% of them singletons. Sequenced sample: memory CD4+ T cells from PBMCs. This sample's subset: CD45RA-negative fraction. The source of these receptors is a young man in good health. Some clones in this sample may be carry-over from other donors' samples.

This sequence joins TRBV11-2 and TRBJ2-7; D possibly corresponds to TRBD2 (5 bases). Germline lookup yields CDR1 SGHAT and CDR2 FQNNGV. V was shortened by 5 bases and J by 5 bases, with 19 bases between the two germline ends. This CDR3 region has 15 residues. The CDR3 DNA follows: TGTGCCAGCAGCCGAATATCGGGGAATTTCCACGAGCAGTACTTC. This sequence encodes CASSRISGNFHEQYF.

V gene TRBV6-6 combines with J gene TRBJ2-3; possibly TRBD1 or TRBD2 for D (5 bases each). The CDR3 is made up of 14 amino acids. V lost 4 bases, J lost 7 bases, and 15 bases lay in between. Germline values: CDR1 MNHNY, CDR2 SVGAGI (reference sequence). The CDR3 here is CASSSLGTWNTQYF. The DNA for the CDR3 is TGTGCCAGCAGTTCCTTAGGGACCTGGAATACGCAGTATTTT.

The V call is TRBV25-1, the J call TRBJ1-1; D ambiguous. The V gene's germline CDR1 is MGHDK and CDR2 SYGVNS. This CDR3 contains 16 residues. The V gene lost 2 bases and the J gene lost 4 bases, with 17 bases spanning the gap. The CDR3 sequence: CASSEAAYNLGTEAFF. For the CDR3, the DNA is TGTGCCAGCAGTGAAGCAGCCTACAACCTGGGCACTGAAGCTTTCTTT.

This clone was seen repeatedly, ten times or more. The chain links TRBV11-3 to TRBJ2-3; D ambiguous. The CDR3 has 11 residues. Looked up from germline, CDR1 is SGHNT and CDR2 is YENEEA. The germline V and J ends were trimmed by 8 bases and 6 bases, with 9 bases remaining between them. CDR3 amino acids: CASQVGDTQYF. CDR3 nucleotide sequence: TGTGCCAGCCAGGTGGGGGATACGCAGTATTTT.

This chain connects TRBV19 to TRBJ1-5; the D gene is possibly TRBD1 (5 bases). Trimming cost V 4 bases and J 4 bases, with 14 bases left between them. CDR1 LNHDA and CDR2 SQIVND come from the germline V gene (reference sequence). The CDR3 covers 15 residues. CDR3 DNA sequence: TGTGCCAGTAGTACCCGGTCGGGGGGAAATCAGCCCCAGCATTTT. Translated, it gives CASSTRSGGNQPQHF.

The rearrangement uses TRBV13 and TRBJ2-7; 10 nucleotides agree with TRBD2. Germline V gene sequence: CDR1 PRHDT, CDR2 FYEKMQ (reference sequence). The CDR3 length is 14 residues. Trimming removed 6 bases from V and 5 bases from J; junction bases left unmatched: 7. CDR3 protein: CASRVLAGIDEQYF. The CDR3 nucleotides read TGTGCCAGCAGGGTACTAGCGGGAATCGACGAGCAGTACTTC.

Comment on this clone: This CDR3 fails to terminate in the conserved phenylalanine or tryptophan, so it likely reflects a read error. The limits of the CDR3 on the DNA are not certain, so only TCRdb's listed CDR3 is given. The chain carries TRBV9 and TRBJ1-2. CDR1 and CDR2 (germline): SGDLS, YYNGEE. The CDR3 extends over 9 residues, inclusive of both ends. CDR3 amino acids: CASSVSKGL.

The V and J genes are TRBV7-6 and TRBJ2-5; D not certain. Trimming pared 0 bases from V and 1 base from J, leaving 15 bases between. CDR1 is SGHVS, CDR2 FNYEAQ, per germline. CDR3 length: 17 amino acids. The CDR3 spells CASSLAPFGGRQETQYF. CDR3 sequence (DNA): TGTGCCAGCAGCTTAGCTCCGTTTGGTGGCCGCCAAGAGACCCAGTACTTC.

The rearrangement uses TRBV7-7 and TRBJ2-1, with D perhaps TRBD1 or TRBD2 (5 bases each). Trimming shortened V by 5 bases and J by 7 bases, and 15 bases separated the two germline ends. The CDR3 runs 14 residues. CDR1 and CDR2 from the germline V gene are SSHAT and FNYEAQ (reference sequence). CDR3 protein: CASSRPGPGNEQFF. DNA for the CDR3: TGTGCCAGCAGCCGCCCGGGACCGGGGAATGAGCAGTTCTTC. Full variable domain (rest looked up from reference TRBV7-7 and TRBJ2-1): GAGVSQSPRYKVTKRGQDVTLRCDPISSHATLYWYQQALGQGPEFLTYFNYEAQPDKSGLPSDRFSAERPEGSISTLTIQRTEQRDSAMYRCASSRPGPGNEQFFGPGTRLTVL.

The chain is built from TRBV5-4 and TRBJ1-2, with D tentatively TRBD1 (6 bases). The V end lost 4 bases, the J end lost 1 base, and 11 bases lay between the germline ends. The CDR3 length is 14 residues. Per the germline V gene, CDR1 is SGHNT and CDR2 is YYREEE (reference sequence). The CDR3 nucleotides read TGTGCCAGCAGCCCGGGGGGCCTTAACTATGGCTACACCTTC. Protein: CASSPGGLNYGYTF.

The chain joins TRBV4-2 to TRBJ2-1; 11 nucleotides align to TRBD2. The CDR3 sequence is 16 residues long. From germline, CDR1 is LGHNA and CDR2 YNFKEQ. Losses at the gene ends were 1 base for V and 4 bases for J; bases not matched to a gene: 3. The CDR3 here is CASSQGRTSGYNEQFF. As DNA, the CDR3 is TGTGCCAGCAGCCAAGGGCGGACTAGCGGGTACAATGAGCAGTTCTTC.

The rearrangement uses TRBV28 and TRBJ1-2; a possible D gene is TRBD1 (5 bases). V lost 6 bases to trimming and J lost 1 base, with 15 bases between them. In germline, CDR1 is MDHEN, CDR2 SYDVKM. There are 15 residues in the CDR3. The CDR3 spells CASRSPEGVNYGYTF. In DNA, the CDR3 is TGTGCCAGCAGGAGTCCCGAAGGGGTTAACTATGGCTACACCTTC.

This sequence joins TRBV30 and TRBJ1-1, with TRBD1 identical over 7 bases. The V and J ends lost 4 bases and 6 bases, in that order; junction bases with no gene match: 8. The CDR3 runs 13 residues. Germline CDR1 and CDR2: GTSNPN and SVGIG (reference sequence). CDR3 in DNA: TGTGCCTGGAAAGGGACAGAAGGTTCTGAAGCTTTCTTT. Translated, it gives CAWKGTEGSEAFF.

V and J are TRBV28 and TRBJ2-5; TRBD2 matches 11 bases. The CDR3 extends over 16 amino acids. The V gene's germline CDR1 is MDHEN and CDR2 SYDVKM. Trimming at V came to 4 bases and at J to 1 base, leaving 5 bases not matched to a gene. Here the CDR3 reads CASSSRLAGSQETQYF. In DNA, the CDR3 is TGTGCCAGCAGTTCCAGACTAGCGGGGTCCCAAGAGACCCAGTACTTC. Combining the CDR3 with reference TRBV28 and TRBJ2-5 gives the whole variable domain DVKVTQSSRYLVKRTGEKVFLECVQDMDHENMFWYRQDPGLGLRLIYFSYDVKMKEKGDIPEGYSVSREKKERFSLILESASTNQTSMYLCASSSRLAGSQETQYFGPGTRLLVL.

The chain joins TRBV2 to TRBJ2-1, with D hard to call. The CDR3 covers 11 residues. Germline CDR1 is SNHLY and CDR2 is FYNNEI. V gave up 11 bases and J gave up 4 bases, with 9 bases separating them. CDR3 amino acids: CAGAPYNEQFF. DNA for the CDR3: TGTGCCGGCGCCCCGTACAATGAGCAGTTCTTC.

The rearrangement uses TRBV6-1 and TRBJ2-1; D perhaps matches TRBD1 (6 bases). V was cut by 7 bases and J by 10 bases, with 11 bases left in between. Germline CDR1 is MNHNS and CDR2 is SASEGT. CDR3 length: 11 amino acids. DNA of the CDR3: TGTGCCAGCACCCGGGACACAGAGCAGTTCTTC. This encodes CASTRDTEQFF.

The rearrangement uses TRBV7-2 and TRBJ2-7; D is perhaps TRBD2 (6 bases). This CDR3 has 15 residues. Trimming removed 5 bases from V and 5 bases from J, with 19 bases in between. Germline V lookup: CDR1 SGHTA, CDR2 FQGNSA. The CDR3 bases are TGTGCCAGCAGCCCCCGTAGCGGCGGTCTTAACGAGCAGTACTTC. Protein product: CASSPRSGGLNEQYF.

The chain joins TRBV5-4 to TRBJ1-1, with D perhaps TRBD1 (6 bases). The CDR3 has 14 amino acids. CDR1 is SGHNT, CDR2 YYREEE, per germline (reference sequence). The germline V and J ends were trimmed by 3 bases and 5 bases, with 14 bases remaining between them. CDR3 loop: CASSSETGGTEAFF. The CDR3 DNA reads as TGTGCCAGCAGCTCGGAGACAGGAGGAACTGAAGCTTTCTTT. Full variable domain (missing parts from reference TRBV5-4 and TRBJ1-1): ETGVTQSPTHLIKTRGQQVTLRCSSQSGHNTVSWYQQALGQGPQFIFQYYREEENGRGNFPPRFSGLQFPNYSSELNVNALELDDSALYLCASSSETGGTEAFFGQGTRLTVV.

As for this clone: This sample also contains other DNA sequences that code for the same CDR3. This chain uses TRBV11-2 with TRBJ2-5, with D possibly TRBD1 on 6 matching bases. V was trimmed by 5 bases and J by 4 bases, leaving 11 bases between them. The germline V gene encodes CDR1 SGHAT and CDR2 FQNNGV. This CDR3 is 13 amino acids long. The CDR3 loop reads CASSTGLRETQYF. CDR3 DNA: TGTGCCAGCAGCACAGGGCTTAGAGAGACCCAGTACTTC.

The chain recombines TRBV28 with TRBJ2-2; 10 positions agree with TRBD2. This CDR3 spans 15 amino acids. The germline V gene encodes CDR1 MDHEN and CDR2 SYDVKM. V lost 6 bases to trimming and J lost 6 bases; unmatched junction nucleotides: 7. This CDR3 is CASRPPGLAAGELFF. The CDR3 DNA follows: TGTGCCAGCAGACCTCCTGGACTAGCGGCCGGGGAGCTGTTTTTT.

The chain has TRBV19 and TRBJ2-7, with D perhaps TRBD1 (6 bases). V was clipped by 5 bases and J by 0 bases, with 14 bases between them. The CDR3 spans 15 residues. The germline V gene has CDR1 LNHDA and CDR2 SQIVND (reference sequence). CDR3: CASSSDRWSSYEQYF. CDR3 DNA: TGTGCCAGTAGTTCAGACAGGTGGAGCTCCTACGAGCAGTACTTC.

About this clone: Relative to the germline gene, one junction end is altered; a read error may explain this. This chain connects TRBV6-5 to TRBJ2-1; TRBD2 is a possible D gene (5 bases). CDR3 length equals 15 residues. Germline values: CDR1 MNHEY, CDR2 SVGAGI. CDR3 in DNA: TGTGCCATCAGTCCCGGACTGACCGCCTACAATGAGCAGTTCTTC. Protein: CAISPGLTAYNEQFF.

This chain links TRBV25-1 with TRBJ2-5; 9 bases align to TRBD1. The J call is uncertain, as TRBJ2-7 better fits the DNA end. The germline gives CDR1 MGHDK, CDR2 SYGVNS. The CDR3 is 15 residues long. This CDR3 reads CASSEPGQGIYEQYF. CDR3 bases: TGTGCCAGCAGTGAACCGGGACAGGGTATCTACGAGCAGTACTTC.

V and J are TRBV2 and TRBJ1-5; the D gene is possibly TRBD1 (5 bases). The CDR3 runs 14 residues. The V end was cut by 3 bases, the J end by 2 bases, with 8 bases between. Germline CDR1 SNHLY, CDR2 FYNNEI. CDR3 sequence: CASSELGGNQPQHF. CDR3 in DNA: TGTGCCAGCAGTGAGTTGGGGGGCAATCAGCCCCAGCATTTT.

The chain uses TRBV7-2 and TRBJ1-5, with unresolved D. CDR1 is SGHTA and CDR2 is FQGNSA in the germline V gene. Trimming stripped 5 bases from V and 5 bases from J, with 7 bases between. This CDR3 has 12 amino acids. The CDR3: CASSINYQPQHF. CDR3 in DNA: TGTGCCAGCAGCATCAACTATCAGCCCCAGCATTTT. Filled out from reference TRBV7-2 and TRBJ1-5, the complete variable domain reads GAGVSQSPSNKVTEKGKDVELRCDPISGHTALYWYRQSLGQGLEFLIYFQGNSAPDKSGLPSDRFSAERTGGSVSTLTIQRTQQEDSAVYLCASSINYQPQHFGDGTRLSIL.